These 22 T cell receptor beta chains were sequenced from one sample in a study of T cell responses to AZD1222 COVID-19 vaccine. The data were produced by immunoSEQ multiplex PCR, yet TCRdb's version contains in-frame clones alone and is incomplete. The sample has under 150,000 clones, roughly 91% seen once. Sequenced material: peripheral blood, taken on day 0 of MenACWY control vaccination. These receptors were taken from an adult in good health.

The chain carries TRBV30 and TRBJ1-5, with a tentative D call TRBD1 (5 bases). V lost 2 bases and J 3 bases, leaving 8 bases between the germline ends. This CDR3 is 13 amino acids long. Germline CDR1 reads GTSNPN; CDR2 reads SVGIG (reference sequence). DNA for the CDR3: TGTGCCTGGAGTCTGGACACCAATCAGCCCCAGCATTTT. It is translated as CAWSLDTNQPQHF. Filled out from reference TRBV30 and TRBJ1-5, the complete variable domain reads SQTIHQWPATLVQPVGSPLSLECTVEGTSNPNLYWYRQAAGRGLQLLFYSVGIGQISSEVPQNLSASRPQDRQFILSSKKLLLSDSGFYLCAWSLDTNQPQHFGDGTRLSIL.

This sequence joins TRBV6-5 and TRBJ1-1; 9 bases are a match to TRBD1. Trimming cost V 7 bases and J 4 bases; bases outside gene matches: 4. The CDR3 is made up of 13 amino acids. CDR1 is MNHEY, CDR2 SVGAGI, per germline. The CDR3 is CASKLGQGTEAFF. The DNA for the CDR3 is TGTGCCAGCAAACTGGGACAGGGCACTGAAGCTTTCTTT.

The CDR3 DNA follows: TGTGCCAGCAGCTTAATCGGCGGGAGGCTGAATGAGCAGTTCTTC. Translated: CASSLIGGRLNEQFF. The chain joins TRBV7-8 to TRBJ2-1, with 8 bases that match TRBD2. J gave up 7 bases and V 2 bases, and 7 bases lay outside the gene matches. This CDR3 is 15 amino acids long. Germline V gene sequence: CDR1 SGHVS, CDR2 FQNEAQ.

The rearrangement uses TRBV4-1 and TRBJ1-1; TRBD1 aligns across 7 bases. This CDR3 is 17 amino acids long. Germline V lookup: CDR1 MGHRA, CDR2 YSYEKL. The V and J ends lost 3 bases and 4 bases, in that order; junction bases with no gene match: 14. The DNA for the CDR3 is TGCGCCAGCAGCCACCCGGGACAGCGCCGCTGCGGCACTGAAGCTTTCTTT. Its protein is CASSHPGQRRCGTEAFF.

The chain is built from TRBV28 and TRBJ2-1, with a tentative D call TRBD1 (6 bases). The CDR3 consists of 14 residues. The V end was cut by 8 bases, the J end by 4 bases, with 15 bases between. Germline CDR1 reads MDHEN; CDR2 reads SYDVKM. This CDR3 is CASRPPQGYNEQFF. For the CDR3, the DNA is TGTGCCAGCCGACCCCCACAGGGTTACAATGAGCAGTTCTTC.

The rearrangement links TRBV7-9 to TRBJ2-1; D gene ambiguous. The CDR3 consists of 14 residues. CDR1 SEHNR and CDR2 FQNEAQ come from the germline V gene (reference sequence). V lost 5 bases and J lost 3, with 11 bases in between. The CDR3 region is CASSRAPNYNEQFF. The CDR3 DNA sequence: TGTGCCAGCAGCCGAGCGCCCAACTACAATGAGCAGTTCTTC.

This chain joins TRBV4-2 and TRBJ1-1, with 7 bases aligning to TRBD1. This CDR3 has 15 amino acids. Germline CDR1 reads LGHNA; CDR2 reads YNFKEQ. The junction had 4 bases not matched to a gene; V was cut back by 1 base and J by 2 bases. DNA for the CDR3: TGTGCCAGCAGCCAAGCGGCAGGGGGAAACACTGAAGCTTTCTTT. Translated: CASSQAAGGNTEAFF.

The chain employs TRBV12-3 or TRBV12-4 and TRBJ2-1, with D tentatively TRBD2 (6 bases). CDR3 length: 12 residues. Trimming took off 7 bases at V and 7 bases at J, with 11 bases between the two ends. CDR3 loop: CASIGTGNEQFF. CDR3 in DNA: TGTGCCAGCATCGGGACTGGGAATGAGCAGTTCTTC.

This chain connects TRBV7-9 to TRBJ2-7; D is possibly TRBD2 (5 bases). Per the germline V gene, CDR1 is SEHNR and CDR2 is FQNEAQ (reference sequence). The CDR3 contains 12 residues. V lost 1 base, J lost 6 bases, and 7 bases lay in between. This CDR3 is CASSLGTREQYF. In DNA, the CDR3 is TGTGCCAGCAGCTTAGGGACTCGCGAGCAGTACTTC.

This rearrangement joins TRBV11-2 to TRBJ1-2, with a tentative D call TRBD1 (6 bases). The V end was cut by 8 bases, the J end by 4 bases, with 14 bases between. From germline, CDR1 is SGHAT and CDR2 FQNNGV. CDR3 length equals 13 residues. Here the CDR3 reads CASGLDRAYGYTF. The CDR3 DNA is TGTGCCAGCGGTTTGGACAGAGCCTATGGCTACACCTTC.

This chain connects TRBV7-8 to TRBJ1-3; TRBD1 is a possible D gene (5 bases). CDR1 is SGHVS and CDR2 is FQNEAQ in the germline V gene. Trimming took 1 base from V and 0 from J, leaving 16 bases between them. The CDR3 length is 18 residues. Here the CDR3 DNA reads TGTGCCAGCAGCTTAGTGTCTCCAGGGAGCCCCTCTGGAAACACCATATATTTT. Amino acid sequence: CASSLVSPGSPSGNTIYF.

V usage is TRBV19 and J usage is TRBJ2-1; the match to TRBD2 covers 9 bases. Trimming at V came to 0 bases and at J to 4 bases, leaving 4 bases not matched to a gene. This CDR3 has 16 amino acids. The germline V gene has CDR1 LNHDA and CDR2 SQIVND (reference sequence). CDR3 sequence reads: CASSIDHLAGYNEQFF. The CDR3 DNA follows: TGTGCCAGTAGTATAGATCACCTAGCGGGATACAATGAGCAGTTCTTC.

The rearrangement uses TRBV11-3 and TRBJ2-7; weak D call: TRBD2 (6 bases). The CDR3 runs 15 residues. Per the germline V gene, CDR1 is SGHNT and CDR2 is YENEEA. The V end lost 4 bases, the J end lost 2 bases, and 15 bases lay between the germline ends. The CDR3, as DNA: TGTGCCAGCAGCTCTGGTCGGGACTCCACCTACGAGCAGTACTTC. Translation gives CASSSGRDSTYEQYF.

This chain connects TRBV10-3 to TRBJ1-5; D not certain. CDR3 length: 13 amino acids. Germline V CDR1 and CDR2: ENHRY, SYGVKD. V was trimmed by 4 bases and J by 5 bases, leaving 9 bases between them. CDR3 region: CAISVEGHQPQHF. In DNA, the CDR3 is TGTGCCATCAGTGTAGAGGGCCATCAGCCCCAGCATTTT.

The chain carries TRBV19 and TRBJ1-5; D perhaps matches TRBD1 (5 bases). The CDR3 is 17 amino acids. V dropped 7 bases and J dropped 1 base, with 20 bases sitting between them. Germline V lookup: CDR1 LNHDA, CDR2 SQIVND (reference sequence). CDR3 DNA sequence: TGTGCCAGTACCCCGGACGGGGGTTTTGTAAGCAATCAGCCCCAGCATTTT. Its protein is CASTPDGGFVSNQPQHF.

This clone was found once. This chain connects TRBV12-3 or TRBV12-4 to TRBJ1-2; 8 bases match TRBD1. With 6 bases clipped from V and 8 bases from J, the junction kept 8 bases outside the gene matches. The CDR3 runs 13 residues. The CDR3 here is CASSWTGWQGYTF. The CDR3 coding sequence is TGTGCCAGCAGCTGGACAGGGTGGCAGGGCTACACCTTC.

The chain has TRBV27 and TRBJ1-1; 9 bases are shared with TRBD1. The V gene end was trimmed by 5 bases and the J gene end by 7 bases; junction bases not matched to a gene: 17. This CDR3 is built from 17 residues. Germline lookup yields CDR1 MNHEY and CDR2 SMNVEV (reference sequence). The CDR3 nucleotides are TGTGCCAGCAGTCCGGGGCCCCACAGGGGGCTGTACTATGAAGCTTTCTTT. Residues: CASSPGPHRGLYYEAFF.

This chain connects TRBV9 to TRBJ2-1, with 7 positions matching TRBD2. The CDR3 is made up of 16 amino acids. The germline gives CDR1 SGDLS, CDR2 YYNGEE. J lost 3 bases, V lost 4 bases, and 10 bases had no gene match. The CDR3 DNA follows: TGTGCCAGCAGCCCGCGGGGAGGGGAAAACTACAATGAGCAGTTCTTC. It codes for CASSPRGGENYNEQFF.

CDR3 residues: CASSSNGRTGVLQQYF. CDR3 DNA: TGTGCCAGCAGCTCAAACGGCCGGACAGGGGTCTTACAGCAGTACTTC. The V call is TRBV7-9, the J call TRBJ2-7, with TRBD1 matching 9 bases. Per the germline V gene, CDR1 is SEHNR and CDR2 is FQNEAQ (reference sequence). V trimming: 4 bases; J trimming: 8 bases; junction bases outside the gene matches: 15. The CDR3 extends over 16 amino acids.

The V gene is TRBV7-6, the J gene TRBJ1-2, with a weak D call TRBD1 (6 bases). The germline V and J ends were trimmed by 1 base and 3 bases, with 15 bases remaining between them. Germline CDR1 and CDR2: SGHVS and FNYEAQ. This CDR3 contains 16 residues. As DNA, the CDR3 is TGTGCCAGCAGCTTAGGTTGGGGGGGCGCGGACTATGGCTACACCTTC. Translation: CASSLGWGGADYGYTF.

V and J are TRBV12-3 or TRBV12-4 and TRBJ2-1; D is unresolved. V was cut by 8 bases and J by 7 bases, with 15 bases left in between. This CDR3 spans 13 amino acids. CDR3 bases: TGTGCCAGCGTATTGGGCTATCGGAATGAGCAGTTCTTC. It translates to CASVLGYRNEQFF.

CDR3 nucleotide sequence: TGTGCCAGCAGTAATTCTGGGGCCAACGTCCTGACTTTC. Translation: CASSNSGANVLTF. This chain connects TRBV2 to TRBJ2-6; D gene unclear. The CDR3 has 13 residues. V dropped 5 bases and J dropped 1 base, with 3 bases sitting between them. CDR1 is SNHLY and CDR2 is FYNNEI in the germline V gene.